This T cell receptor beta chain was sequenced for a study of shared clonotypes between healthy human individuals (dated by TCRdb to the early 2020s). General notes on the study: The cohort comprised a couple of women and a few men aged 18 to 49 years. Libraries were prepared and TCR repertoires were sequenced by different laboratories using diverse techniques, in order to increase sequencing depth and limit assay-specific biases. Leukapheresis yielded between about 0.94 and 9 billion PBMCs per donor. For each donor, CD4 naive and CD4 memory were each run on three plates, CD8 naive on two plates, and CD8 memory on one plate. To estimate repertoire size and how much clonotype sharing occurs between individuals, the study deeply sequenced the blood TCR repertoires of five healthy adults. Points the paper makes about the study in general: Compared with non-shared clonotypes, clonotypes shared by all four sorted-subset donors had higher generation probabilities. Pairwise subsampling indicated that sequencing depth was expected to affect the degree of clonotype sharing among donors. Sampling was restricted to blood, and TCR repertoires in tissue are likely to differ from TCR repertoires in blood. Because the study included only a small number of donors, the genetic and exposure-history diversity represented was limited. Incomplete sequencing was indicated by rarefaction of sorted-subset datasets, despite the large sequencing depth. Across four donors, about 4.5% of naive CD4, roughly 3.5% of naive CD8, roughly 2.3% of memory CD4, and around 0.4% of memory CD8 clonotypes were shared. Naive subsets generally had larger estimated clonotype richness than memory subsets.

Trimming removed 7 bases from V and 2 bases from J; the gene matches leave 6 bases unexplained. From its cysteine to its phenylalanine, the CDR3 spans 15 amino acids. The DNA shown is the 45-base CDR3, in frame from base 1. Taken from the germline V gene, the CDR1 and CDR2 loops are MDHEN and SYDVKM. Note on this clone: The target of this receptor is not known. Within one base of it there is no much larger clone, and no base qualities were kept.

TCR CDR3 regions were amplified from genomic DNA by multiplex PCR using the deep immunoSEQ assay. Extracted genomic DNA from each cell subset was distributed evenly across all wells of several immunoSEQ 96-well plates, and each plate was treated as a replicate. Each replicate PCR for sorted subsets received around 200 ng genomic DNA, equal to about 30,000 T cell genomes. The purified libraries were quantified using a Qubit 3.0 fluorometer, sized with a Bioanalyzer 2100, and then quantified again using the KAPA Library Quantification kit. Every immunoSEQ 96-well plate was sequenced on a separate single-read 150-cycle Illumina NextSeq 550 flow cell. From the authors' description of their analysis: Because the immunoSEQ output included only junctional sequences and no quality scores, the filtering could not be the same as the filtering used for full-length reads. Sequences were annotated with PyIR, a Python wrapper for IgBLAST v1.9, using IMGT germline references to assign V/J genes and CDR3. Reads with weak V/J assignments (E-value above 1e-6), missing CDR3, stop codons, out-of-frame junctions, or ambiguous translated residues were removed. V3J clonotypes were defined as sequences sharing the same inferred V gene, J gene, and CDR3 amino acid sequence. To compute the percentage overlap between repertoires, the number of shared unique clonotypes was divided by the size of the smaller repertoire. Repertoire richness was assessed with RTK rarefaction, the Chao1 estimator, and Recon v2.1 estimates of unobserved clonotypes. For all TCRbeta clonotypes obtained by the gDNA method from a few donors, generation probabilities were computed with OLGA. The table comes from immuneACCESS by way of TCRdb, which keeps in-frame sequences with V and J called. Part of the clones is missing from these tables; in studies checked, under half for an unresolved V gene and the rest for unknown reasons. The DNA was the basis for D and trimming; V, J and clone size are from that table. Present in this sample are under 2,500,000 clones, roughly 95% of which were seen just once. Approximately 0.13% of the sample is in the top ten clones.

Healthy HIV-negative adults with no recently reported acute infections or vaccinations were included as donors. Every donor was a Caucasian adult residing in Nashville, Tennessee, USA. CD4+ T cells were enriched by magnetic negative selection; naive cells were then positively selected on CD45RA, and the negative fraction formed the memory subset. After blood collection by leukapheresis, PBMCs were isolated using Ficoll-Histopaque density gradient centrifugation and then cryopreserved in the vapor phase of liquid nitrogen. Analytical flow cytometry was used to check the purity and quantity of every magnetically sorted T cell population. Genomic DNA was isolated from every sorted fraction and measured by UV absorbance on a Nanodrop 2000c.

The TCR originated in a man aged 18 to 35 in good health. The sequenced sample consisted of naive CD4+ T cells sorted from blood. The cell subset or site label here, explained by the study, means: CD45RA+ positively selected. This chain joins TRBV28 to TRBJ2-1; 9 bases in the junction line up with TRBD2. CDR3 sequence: CASTSGGPPYNEQFF. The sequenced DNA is TGTGCCAGCACCAGCGGGGGGCCCCCCTACAATGAGCAGTTCTTC.